This T cell receptor beta chain stems from a study of CD8 T cells in Susac syndrome. V lost 8 bases, J lost 7 bases, and 8 bases stayed unmatched. CDR3 length: 14 residues. After extraction with the RNeasy kit, about 0.5 to 1 ug of the RNA was reverse transcribed using random hexamers. Each CDR3 protein is one row after TCRdb ran MiXCR on the immunoSEQ multiplex PCR reads. Among 300,000 or so distinct CDR3 sequences listed, around 92% were seen once. The sequence was obtained from a human donor with multiple sclerosis. Material: CD4+ T cells from PBMCs. The chain couples TRBV12-3 or TRBV12-4 to TRBJ2-1, with TRBD2 matching over 10 bases. The CDR3 sequence: CASCASGGANEQFF. The CDR3 DNA is TGTGCCAGCTGCGCTAGCGGGGGAGCAAATGAGCAGTTCTTC.